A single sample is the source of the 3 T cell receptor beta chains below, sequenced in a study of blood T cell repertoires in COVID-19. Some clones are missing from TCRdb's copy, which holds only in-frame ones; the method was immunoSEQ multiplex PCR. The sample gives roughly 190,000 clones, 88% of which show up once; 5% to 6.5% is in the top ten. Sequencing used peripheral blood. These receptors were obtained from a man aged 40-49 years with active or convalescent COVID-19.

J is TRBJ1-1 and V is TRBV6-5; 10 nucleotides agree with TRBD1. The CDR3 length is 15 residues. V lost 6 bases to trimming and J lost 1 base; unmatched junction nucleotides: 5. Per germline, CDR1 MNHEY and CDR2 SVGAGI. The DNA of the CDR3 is TGTGCCAGCAGGGGACAGGGGTGGGGGAACACTGAAGCTTTCTTT. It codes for CASRGQGWGNTEAFF.

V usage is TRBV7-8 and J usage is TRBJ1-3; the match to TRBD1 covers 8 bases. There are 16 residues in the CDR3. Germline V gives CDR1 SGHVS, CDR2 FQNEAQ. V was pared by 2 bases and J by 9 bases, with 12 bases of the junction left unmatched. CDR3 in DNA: TGTGCCAGCAGCTTAACCCCCGGGGCAGGGGGCACCACCATATATTTT. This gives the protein CASSLTPGAGGTTIYF. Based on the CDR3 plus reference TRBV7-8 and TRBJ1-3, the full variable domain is GAGVSQSPRYKVAKRGQDVALRCDPISGHVSLFWYQQALGQGPEFLTYFQNEAQLDKSGLPSDRFFAERPEGSVSTLKIQRTQQEDSAVYLCASSLTPGAGGTTIYFGEGSWLTVV.

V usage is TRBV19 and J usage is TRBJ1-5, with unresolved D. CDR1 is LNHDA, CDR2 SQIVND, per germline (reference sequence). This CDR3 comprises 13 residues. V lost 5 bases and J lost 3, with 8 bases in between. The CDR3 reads CASSLGPNQPQHF. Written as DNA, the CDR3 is TGTGCCAGTAGTTTAGGGCCCAATCAGCCCCAGCATTTT.